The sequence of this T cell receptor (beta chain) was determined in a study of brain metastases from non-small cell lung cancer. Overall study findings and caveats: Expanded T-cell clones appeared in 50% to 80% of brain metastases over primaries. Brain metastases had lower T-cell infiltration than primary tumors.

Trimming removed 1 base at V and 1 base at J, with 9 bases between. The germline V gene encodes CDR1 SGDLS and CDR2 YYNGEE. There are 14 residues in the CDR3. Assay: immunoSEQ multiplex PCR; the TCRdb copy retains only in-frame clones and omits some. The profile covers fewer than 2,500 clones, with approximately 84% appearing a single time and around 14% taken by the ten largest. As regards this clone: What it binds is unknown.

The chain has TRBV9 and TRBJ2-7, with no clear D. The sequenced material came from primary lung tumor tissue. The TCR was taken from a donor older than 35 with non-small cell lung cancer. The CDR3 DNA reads TGTGCCAGCAGCGTAACAGCTGCTTCCTACGAGCAGTACTTC. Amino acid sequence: CASSVTAASYEQYF.